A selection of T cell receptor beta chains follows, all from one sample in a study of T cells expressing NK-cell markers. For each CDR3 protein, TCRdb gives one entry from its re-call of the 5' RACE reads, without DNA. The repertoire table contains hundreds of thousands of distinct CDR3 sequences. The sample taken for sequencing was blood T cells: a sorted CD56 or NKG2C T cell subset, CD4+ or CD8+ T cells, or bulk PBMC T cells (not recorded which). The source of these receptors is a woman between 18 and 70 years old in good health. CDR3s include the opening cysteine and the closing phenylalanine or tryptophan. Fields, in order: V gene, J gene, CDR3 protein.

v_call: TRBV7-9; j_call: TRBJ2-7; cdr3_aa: CASSLVVAEPFEQYF
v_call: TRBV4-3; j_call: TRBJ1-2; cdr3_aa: CASSQGVAANYGYTF
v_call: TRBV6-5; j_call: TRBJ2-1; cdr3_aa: CASSHLPSGAYNEQFF
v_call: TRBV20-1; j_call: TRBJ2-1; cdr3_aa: CSAAGLAGLTYNEQFF
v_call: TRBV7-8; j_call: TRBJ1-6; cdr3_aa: CASSLESGGSPLHF
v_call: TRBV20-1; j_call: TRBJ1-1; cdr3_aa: CSAQSTGKMNTEAFF
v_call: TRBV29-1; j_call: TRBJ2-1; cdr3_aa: CSVLAGGYNEQFF
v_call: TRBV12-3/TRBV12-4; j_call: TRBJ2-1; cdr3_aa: CASSFDWGDNEQFF
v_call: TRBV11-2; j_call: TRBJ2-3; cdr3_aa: CASSSPRVTDTQYF
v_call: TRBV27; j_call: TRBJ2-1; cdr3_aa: CARPDRGGYNEQFF
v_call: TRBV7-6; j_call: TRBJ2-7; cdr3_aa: CASSLGQNRYEQYF
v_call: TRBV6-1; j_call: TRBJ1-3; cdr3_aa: CASSEMLSGNTIYF